This T cell receptor (beta chain) is drawn from a study of T-cell reconstitution after alpha-beta-depleted transplantation in children. For TCRbeta, the library was prepared with unique molecular identifiers. TCRdb reanalysed the PCR reads using MiXCR and keeps one entry per CDR3 protein. Found here are some 350,000 distinct CDR3 sequences, 10% of them singletons; the top ten hold 2% to 2.5%. V lost 5 bases to trimming and J lost 4 bases, with 21 bases between them. Germline lookup yields CDR1 SGHTA and CDR2 FQGNSA. The CDR3 consists of 17 residues. This clonotype was obtained from a human donor who donated a stem cell graft to a child with acute lymphoblastic leukemia. This chain connects TRBV7-2 to TRBJ2-1; D possibly uses TRBD1 or TRBD2 (5 bases each). Specimen: PBMCs from the stem cell graft donor, collected from the stem cell graft. CDR3 protein: CASSVSGTKKGYNEQFF. The CDR3, as DNA: TGTGCCAGCAGCGTCAGCGGCACAAAAAAGGGGTACAATGAGCAGTTCTTC. The full variable domain, in which reference TRBV7-2 and TRBJ2-1 provide the parts outside the CDR3, is GAGVSQSPSNKVTEKGKDVELRCDPISGHTALYWYRQSLGQGLEFLIYFQGNSAPDKSGLPSDRFSAERTGGSVSTLTIQRTQQEDSAVYLCASSVSGTKKGYNEQFFGPGTRLTVL.